Listed below are T cell receptor beta chains from one sample, sequenced in a study of T cell responses to AZD1222 COVID-19 vaccine. Profiling relied on immunoSEQ multiplex PCR, and the TCRdb table lists in-frame clones only, not all of them. The data contain more than 85,000 clones, around 89% of them singletons. The sequencing used peripheral blood, collected on day 0 of AZD1222 vaccination. These receptors were collected from an adult in good health. CDR3s include the opening cysteine and the closing phenylalanine or tryptophan. A D gene is named only where the DNA matches it firmly. Size is omitted from some rows. Given values are once, few, many or a class for expanded clones.

cdr3_aa cdr3_nt clone_size v_call d_call j_call
CSVRGAPYEQYF TGCAGCGTCCGGGGGGCACCCTACGAGCAGTACTTC NA TRBV29-1 NA TRBJ2-7
CASSVGVSSGDTQYF TGTGCCAGCAGCGTAGGTGTTAGTTCAGGGGATACGCAGTATTTT NA TRBV9 NA TRBJ2-3
CASSVGVSYEQYF TGTGCCAGCAGCGTAGGAGTCTCCTACGAGCAGTACTTC NA TRBV9 NA TRBJ2-7
CATTRGVGTDTQYF TGCGCTACTACGCGGGGGGTGGGCACAGATACGCAGTATTTT once TRBV5-1 TRBD2 TRBJ2-3
CAIRNPGTGVYEQYF TGTGCCATCAGGAACCCCGGGACAGGGGTCTACGAGCAGTACTTC once TRBV10-3 TRBD1 TRBJ2-7
CASSQVGENTGELFF TGTGCCAGCAGCCAAGTTGGGGAGAACACCGGGGAGCTGTTTTTT once TRBV3-1/TRBV3-2 NA TRBJ2-2
CASTFDRSSYNEQFF TGTGCCAGCACCTTTGACAGGAGCTCCTACAATGAGCAGTTCTTC NA TRBV6-5 NA TRBJ2-1
CASSLRLSGANVLTF TGTGCCAGCAGCTTACGTCTCTCTGGGGCCAACGTCCTGACTTTC once TRBV5-8 NA TRBJ2-6
CATSRGGQGVEKLFF TGTGCCACCAGCAGAGGGGGGCAGGGAGTTGAAAAACTGTTTTTT NA TRBV15 NA TRBJ1-4
CASSSQGNTGELFF TGTGCCAGCAGCTCCCAAGGGAACACCGGGGAGCTGTTTTTT NA TRBV7-3 NA TRBJ2-2
CASSPETRNTEAFF TGTGCCAGCTCACCAGAAACCCGGAACACTGAAGCTTTCTTT NA TRBV18 NA TRBJ1-1
CASSAGGGYEQYF TGTGCCAGCAGTGCAGGGGGCGGTTACGAGCAGTACTTC NA TRBV2 TRBD1 TRBJ2-7
CASSFSGGEETQYF TGCGCCAGCAGCTTTTCAGGGGGAGAGGAGACCCAGTACTTC NA TRBV5-1 TRBD1 TRBJ2-5
CASRPQDRINQPQHF TGTGCCAGCAGACCCCAGGACAGGATCAATCAGCCCCAGCATTTT NA TRBV27 TRBD1 TRBJ1-5
CASSPRWNSPLHF TGTGCCAGCAGCCCCAGGTGGAATTCACCCCTCCACTTT NA TRBV9 NA TRBJ1-6
CATREAASTDTQYF TGTGCCACTAGAGAAGCGGCTAGCACAGATACGCAGTATTTT NA TRBV24-1 NA TRBJ2-3
CASSYRAGGQPQHF TGTGCCAGCAGTTACAGGGCAGGAGGTCAGCCCCAGCATTTT NA TRBV6-5 NA TRBJ1-5
CASSQDEGKGSYEQYF TGCGCCAGCAGCCAAGATGAGGGAAAGGGATCCTACGAGCAGTACTTC NA TRBV4-1 NA TRBJ2-7
CASSPVSYEQYF TGTGCCAGCTCACCAGTGTCCTACGAGCAGTACTTC NA TRBV18 NA TRBJ2-7
CASGDRENTGELFF TGTGCCAGCGGGGACAGGGAGAACACCGGGGAGCTGTTTTTT NA TRBV7-9 TRBD1 TRBJ2-2
CASSPGTGFYTETQYF TGTGCCAGCAGTCCCGGGACAGGGTTTTATACAGAGACCCAGTACTTC NA TRBV6-2/TRBV6-3 TRBD1 TRBJ2-5
CASSPQQDYGYTF TGTGCCAGCAGCCCCCAACAGGACTATGGCTACACCTTC NA TRBV9 NA TRBJ1-2
CASRGISTGNTIYF TGTGCCAGCAGGGGAATCTCAACTGGAAACACCATATATTTT once TRBV2 NA TRBJ1-3
CASSQDRGTPVRF TGCGCCAGCAGCCAAGATCGTGGGACCCCCGTGAGGTTT NA TRBV4-1 NA TRBJ1-4
CASSPPGQGARETQYF TGTGCCAGCTCACCACCGGGACAGGGGGCACGGGAGACCCAGTACTTC NA TRBV18 TRBD1 TRBJ2-5
CASSPGRNGEQYF TGTGCCAGCAGCCCCGGAAGGAATGGCGAGCAGTACTTC few TRBV12-3/TRBV12-4 NA TRBJ2-7
CASSEMPKETQYF TGTGCCAGCAGTGAAATGCCGAAGGAGACCCAGTACTTC NA TRBV6-1 NA TRBJ2-5
CASSIAGQGLNEQFF TGTGCCAGTAGTATAGCAGGACAGGGATTAAATGAGCAGTTCTTC NA TRBV19 TRBD1 TRBJ2-1
CASSFIIQAGSGQPQHF TGTGCCAGCAGTTTTATCATACAGGCGGGTTCAGGTCAGCCCCAGCATTTT NA TRBV28 NA TRBJ1-5
CATYFGQTNYGYTF TGTGCCACCTATTTTGGACAGACAAACTATGGCTACACCTTC NA TRBV28 NA TRBJ1-2
CASSLRLAGNNEQFF TGTGCCAGCAGCCTGCGGCTAGCGGGGAACAATGAGCAGTTCTTC NA TRBV11-2 TRBD2 TRBJ2-1
CASSLRDPQTQYF TGTGCCAGTAGTTTGCGGGATCCACAGACCCAGTACTTC NA TRBV19 NA TRBJ2-5
CASTQGPGMVTEAFF TGTGCCAGCACCCAAGGTCCCGGTATGGTCACTGAAGCTTTCTTT NA TRBV6-5 NA TRBJ1-1
CASSQQGGANEQFF TGTGCCAGCTCACAACAGGGGGGAGCCAATGAGCAGTTCTTC NA TRBV18 TRBD1 TRBJ2-1
CASTRLAGYNEQFF TGTGCCAGCACCCGACTAGCGGGTTACAATGAGCAGTTCTTC NA TRBV3-1/TRBV3-2 TRBD2 TRBJ2-1
CASSDRQGIGEKLFF TGTGCCAGCAGCGACCGACAGGGGATAGGTGAAAAACTGTTTTTT once TRBV9 TRBD1 TRBJ1-4
CASSRQTNYGYTF TGTGCCAGCAGCCGACAGACTAACTATGGCTACACCTTC NA TRBV6-5 NA TRBJ1-2
CASRSTGRATEAFF TGTGCCAGCAGATCGACAGGGCGAGCGACTGAAGCTTTCTTT NA TRBV5-4 TRBD1 TRBJ1-1
CASSLDRQRNTEAFF TGCGCCAGCAGCTTGGACAGACAGAGAAACACTGAAGCTTTCTTT once TRBV5-1 NA TRBJ1-1
CASRTGQKNYEQYF TGTGCCAGCAGGACGGGACAGAAGAATTACGAGCAGTACTTC NA TRBV28 TRBD1 TRBJ2-7
CASGEQQFF TGTGCCAGCGGGGAGCAGCAGTTCTTC NA TRBV28 NA TRBJ2-1
CATSGDYNEQFF TGTGCCACCAGTGGGGATTACAATGAGCAGTTCTTC NA TRBV24-1 NA TRBJ2-1
CASSGVRNQPQHF TGCGCCAGCAGTGGGGTCCGGAATCAGCCCCAGCATTTT NA TRBV10-2 NA TRBJ1-5
CASSQEGSWTQYF TGTGCCAGCAGCCAAGAGGGGTCCTGGACCCAGTACTTC NA TRBV3-1/TRBV3-2 NA TRBJ2-5
CASSLRADTQYF TGTGCCAGCAGTTTACGAGCAGATACGCAGTATTTT NA TRBV27 NA TRBJ2-3
CASSFLTSGSDTQYF TGTGCCAGCAGTTTTTTGACTAGCGGCTCAGATACGCAGTATTTT NA TRBV28 TRBD2 TRBJ2-3